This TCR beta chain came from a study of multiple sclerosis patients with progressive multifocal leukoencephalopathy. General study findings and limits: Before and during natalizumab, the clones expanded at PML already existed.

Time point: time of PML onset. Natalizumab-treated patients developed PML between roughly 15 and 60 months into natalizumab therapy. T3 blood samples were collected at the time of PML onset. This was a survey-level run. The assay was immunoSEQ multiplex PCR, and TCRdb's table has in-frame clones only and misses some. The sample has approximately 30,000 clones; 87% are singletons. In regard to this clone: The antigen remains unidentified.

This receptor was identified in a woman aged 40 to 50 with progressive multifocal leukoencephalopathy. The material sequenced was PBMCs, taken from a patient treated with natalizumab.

The CDR3 nucleotides read TGCGCCAGCAGCCAGGCCGCAGGGGGTGCCTACAATGAGCAGTTCTTC. Residues: CASSQAAGGAYNEQFF. The J gene is TRBJ2-1, the V gene TRBV4-3; the match to TRBD1 covers 7 bases. Germline V lookup: CDR1 LGHNA, CDR2 YSLEER. This CDR3 contains 16 residues. The trim removed 3 bases at V and 2 bases at J, leaving 7 bases unmatched.